This paragraph covers one T cell receptor (beta chain) sequence. The sample originates from a study of T cell responses to AZD1222 COVID-19 vaccine. Assay: immunoSEQ multiplex PCR; the TCRdb copy retains only in-frame clones and omits some. The repertoire includes under 300,000 clones, approximately 95% of them detected once, and roughly 0.5% sits in the top ten. The ends lost 2 bases at V and 5 bases at J; junction bases unmatched: 5. This CDR3 spans 14 amino acids. CDR1 and CDR2 (germline): MNHEY, SVGEGT. The starting material was peripheral blood, obtained on day 0 of AZD1222 vaccination. This chain joins TRBV6-2 or TRBV6-3 and TRBJ2-7, with 8 nucleotides matching TRBD1. This receptor was taken from an adult in good health. In nucleotides, the CDR3 is TGTGCCAGCAGTTACGTAGACAGGGGCGACGAGCAGTACTTC. Its translation: CASSYVDRGDEQYF.